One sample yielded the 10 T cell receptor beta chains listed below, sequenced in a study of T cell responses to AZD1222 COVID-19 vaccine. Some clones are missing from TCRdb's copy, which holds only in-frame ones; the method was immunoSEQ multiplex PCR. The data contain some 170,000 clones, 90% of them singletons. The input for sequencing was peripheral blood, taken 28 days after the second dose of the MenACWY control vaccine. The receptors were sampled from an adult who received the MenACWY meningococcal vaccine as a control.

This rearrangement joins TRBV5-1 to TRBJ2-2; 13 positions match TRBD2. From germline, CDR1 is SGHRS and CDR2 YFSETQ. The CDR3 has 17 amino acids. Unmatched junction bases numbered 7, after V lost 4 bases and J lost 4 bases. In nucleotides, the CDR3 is TGCGCCAGCAGCCTGGGGGGACTAGCGGGAACCACCGGGGAGCTGTTTTTT. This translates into CASSLGGLAGTTGELFF.

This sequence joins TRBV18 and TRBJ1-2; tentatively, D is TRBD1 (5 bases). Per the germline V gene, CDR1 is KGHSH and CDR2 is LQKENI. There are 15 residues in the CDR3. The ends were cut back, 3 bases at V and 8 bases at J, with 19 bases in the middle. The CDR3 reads CASSPRDEDWGGYTF. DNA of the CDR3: TGTGCCAGCTCACCCCGGGACGAGGACTGGGGGGGCTACACCTTC. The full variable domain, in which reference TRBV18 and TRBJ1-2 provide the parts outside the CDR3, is NAGVMQNPRHLVRRRGQEARLRCSPMKGHSHVYWYRQLPEEGLKFMVYLQKENIIDESGMPKERFSAEFPKEGPSILRIQQVVRGDSAAYFCASSPRDEDWGGYTFGSGTRLTVV.

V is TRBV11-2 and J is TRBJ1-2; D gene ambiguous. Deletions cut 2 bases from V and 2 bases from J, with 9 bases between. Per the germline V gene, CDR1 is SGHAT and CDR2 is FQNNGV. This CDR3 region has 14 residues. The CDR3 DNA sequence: TGTGCCAGCAGCTTATCGGGTTTCAACTATGGCTACACCTTC. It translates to CASSLSGFNYGYTF.

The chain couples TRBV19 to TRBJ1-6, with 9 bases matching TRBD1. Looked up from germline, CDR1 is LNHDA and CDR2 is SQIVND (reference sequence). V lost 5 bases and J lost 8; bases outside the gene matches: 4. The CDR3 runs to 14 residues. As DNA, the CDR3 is TGTGCCAGTAGTTACGGACAGGGGTATTCACCCCTCCACTTT. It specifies CASSYGQGYSPLHF.

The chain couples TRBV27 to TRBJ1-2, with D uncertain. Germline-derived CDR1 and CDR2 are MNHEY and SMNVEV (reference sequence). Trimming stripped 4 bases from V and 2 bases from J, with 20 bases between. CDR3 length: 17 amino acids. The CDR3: CASSSAMDGPRNYGYTF. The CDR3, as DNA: TGTGCCAGCAGTTCGGCCATGGACGGGCCACGGAACTATGGCTACACCTTC.

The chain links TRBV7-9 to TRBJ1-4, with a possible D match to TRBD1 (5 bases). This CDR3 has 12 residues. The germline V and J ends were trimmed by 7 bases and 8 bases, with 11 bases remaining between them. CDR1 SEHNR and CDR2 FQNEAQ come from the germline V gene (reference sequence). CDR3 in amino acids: CASTPGGEKLFF. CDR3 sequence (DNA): TGTGCCAGCACTCCGGGGGGAGAAAAACTGTTTTTT.

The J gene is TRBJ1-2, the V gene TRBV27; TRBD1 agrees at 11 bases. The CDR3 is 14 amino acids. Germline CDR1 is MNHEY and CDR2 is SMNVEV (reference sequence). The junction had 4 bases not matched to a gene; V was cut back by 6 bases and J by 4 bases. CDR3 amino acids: CASRGQGAIYGYTF. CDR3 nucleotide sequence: TGTGCCAGCAGAGGACAGGGGGCGATCTATGGCTACACCTTC.

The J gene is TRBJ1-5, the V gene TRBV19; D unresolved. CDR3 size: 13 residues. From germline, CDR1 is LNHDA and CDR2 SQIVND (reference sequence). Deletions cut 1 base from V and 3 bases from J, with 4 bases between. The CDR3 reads CASSIGINQPQHF. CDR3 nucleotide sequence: TGTGCCAGTAGTATAGGGATCAATCAGCCCCAGCATTTT. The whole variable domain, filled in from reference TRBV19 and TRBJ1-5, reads DGGITQSPKYLFRKEGQNVTLSCEQNLNHDAMYWYRQDPGQGLRLIYYSQIVNDFQKGDIAEGYSVSREKKESFPLTVTSAQKNPTAFYLCASSIGINQPQHFGDGTRLSIL.

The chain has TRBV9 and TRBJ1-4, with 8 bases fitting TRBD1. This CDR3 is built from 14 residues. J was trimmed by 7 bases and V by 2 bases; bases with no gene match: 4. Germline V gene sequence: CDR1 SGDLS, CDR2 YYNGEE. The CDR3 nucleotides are TGTGCCAGCAGCGTCGGACAGGGCCGTGAAAAACTGTTTTTT. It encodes CASSVGQGREKLFF.

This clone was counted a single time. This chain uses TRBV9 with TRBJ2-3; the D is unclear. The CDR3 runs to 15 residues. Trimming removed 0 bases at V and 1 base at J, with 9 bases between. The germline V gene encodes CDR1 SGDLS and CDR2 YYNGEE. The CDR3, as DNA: TGTGCCAGCAGCGTAGAGTCCTCTGGCACAGATACGCAGTATTTT. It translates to CASSVESSGTDTQYF.